This T cell receptor beta chain was sequenced in a study of regulatory T cells in long-lasting Graves disease. Study-wide findings and caveats: Graves' patients with persistent disease showed TCR diversity lower than patients newly diagnosed.

This clonotype was counted ten times or more. Its antigen is unidentified. Sequencing libraries for TCR beta were prepared with iRepertoire HTBI primers and Arm-PCR of CDR3 regions. Via MiXCR, TCRdb re-called the multiplex PCR reads, giving one row per CDR3 protein. The data contain 320,000 or so distinct CDR3 sequences, roughly 18% of them singletons. Indicated time point: newly diagnosed GD, antithyroid drugs for less than 3 months. The TCR library used RNA extracted from PBMCs. Germline CDR1 is SGHRS and CDR2 is YFSETQ. This CDR3 comprises 15 residues. The ends lost 4 bases at V and 0 bases at J; junction bases unmatched: 3.

The TCR originated in a female donor with Graves disease. The sample here was peripheral blood mononuclear cells (PBMCs), taken at new diagnosis, from a patient treated with antithyroid drugs. The V call is TRBV5-1, the J call TRBJ2-2; TRBD1 matches 7 bases. The CDR3 region is CASSVGQANTGELFF. The CDR3 coding sequence is TGCGCCAGCAGCGTTGGACAGGCGAACACCGGGGAGCTGTTTTTT.